This T cell receptor (beta chain) comes out of a study of OX40 agonist ivuxolimab in advanced cancers. Study context: Each dose-escalation patient presented with hepatocellular carcinoma, melanoma, renal cell or head and neck cancer. Partial responses were achieved by three patients: one hepatocellular carcinoma, two cutaneous melanoma. General study results and limits: Which antigen the expanded peripheral T cells recognized is unknown.

A remark on this clone: What it recognizes is unknown.

Sequencing was performed with immunoSEQ multiplex PCR; in TCRdb, only in-frame clones are kept and a portion is missing. Here the sample spans nearly 25,000 clones, 78% being singletons. Trimming removed 2 bases at V and 4 bases at J, with 5 bases between. This CDR3 has 12 residues. From germline, CDR1 is SGHTA and CDR2 FQGNSA. This sequence joins TRBV7-2 and TRBJ2-5, with D possibly TRBD1 on 5 matching bases. This receptor was taken from an adult with an advanced solid tumor such as melanoma, head and neck, liver or kidney cancer. The sample was CD4+ or CD8+ T cells sorted from blood, taken in a trial of the OX40 agonist ivuxolimab. The CDR3 DNA reads as TGTGCCAGCAGCTTAAGGGGAGAGACCCAGTACTTC. Residues: CASSLRGETQYF.